The sequence of this T cell receptor (beta chain) was determined in a study of blood T cell repertoires in COVID-19. Study-level background: The cDNA or gDNA used as material had been derived from T cells, B-cell-depleted T cells, or PBMCs.

Here immunoSEQ multiplex PCR was the method, and the copy in TCRdb shows in-frame clones only, minus some. The sample includes 85,000 to 130,000 clones, roughly four fifths of them seen just once. About this clone: A read error may produce the germline difference seen at one junction end.

CDR1 SSHAT and CDR2 FNYEAQ come from the germline V gene (reference sequence). This CDR3 has 14 residues. The chain uses TRBV7-7 and TRBJ2-7, with TRBD1 as a possible D gene (6 bases). The receptor comes from a man in his sixties with acute or convalescent COVID-19. Sample: peripheral blood. CDR3 nucleotide sequence: TGTGCTAGCAGCTTGGACAGTACCTCCTACGAGCAGTACTTC. Translating gives CASSLDSTSYEQYF.